This TCR beta chain appears in the sequencing data of a study of blood T cells in healthy people across ages. V lost 4 bases and J 5 bases, leaving 9 bases between the germline ends. Looked up from germline, CDR1 is SNHLY and CDR2 is FYNNEI. The length of the CDR3 is 13 residues. A second PCR of about 6 to 12 cycles used a sample-barcoded 5' primer and a J-beta primer mix. TCRdb itself ran the 5' RACE reads through MiXCR, one entry per CDR3 protein. This sample has roughly 2 million distinct CDR3 sequences, with roughly 52% found just once. V usage is TRBV2 and J usage is TRBJ2-1; D unclear. Sequences were obtained from blood. The TCR was taken from a woman in her forties in good health. CDR3 bases: TGTGCCAGCAGTGTGGACGGAGACAATGAGCAGTTCTTC. It encodes CASSVDGDNEQFF.